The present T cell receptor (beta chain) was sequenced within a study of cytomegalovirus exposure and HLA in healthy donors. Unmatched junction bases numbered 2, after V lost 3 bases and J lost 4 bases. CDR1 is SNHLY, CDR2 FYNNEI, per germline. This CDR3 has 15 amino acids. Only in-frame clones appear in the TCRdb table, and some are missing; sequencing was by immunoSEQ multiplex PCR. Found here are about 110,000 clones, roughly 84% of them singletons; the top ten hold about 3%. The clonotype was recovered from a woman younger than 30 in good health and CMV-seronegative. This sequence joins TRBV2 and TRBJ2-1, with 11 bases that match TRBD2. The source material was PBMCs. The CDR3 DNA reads TGTGCCAGCAGTGACGGACTAGCGGGTTACAATGAGCAGTTCTTC. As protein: CASSDGLAGYNEQFF.